This TCR beta chain was retrieved from a study of OX40 agonist ivuxolimab in advanced cancers. Measured with immunoSEQ multiplex PCR; TCRdb has only the in-frame clones, and not every one. The sample lists 45,000 to 65,000 clones; more than 80% were seen once. Germline CDR1 reads SGHRS; CDR2 reads YFSETQ. After removal of 4 bases from V and 2 bases from J, the junction contained 3 bases not matched to a gene. The CDR3 sequence is 14 residues long. The receptor was isolated from an adult with an advanced solid tumor such as melanoma, head and neck, liver or kidney cancer. Sequenced material: CD4+ or CD8+ T cells sorted from blood, taken in a trial of the OX40 agonist ivuxolimab. The chain recombines TRBV5-1 with TRBJ1-3, with 7 positions matching TRBD1. The DNA of the CDR3 is TGCGCCAGCAGCGCCGGGACAGCTGGAAACACCATATATTTT. Translation: CASSAGTAGNTIYF.